The source of this TCR beta chain is a study of blood T cell repertoires in COVID-19. For the study at large: From T cells, B-cell-depleted T cells, or PBMCs came the material, which was cDNA or gDNA.

In its sample, this clone was seen a few times. Trimming cost V 2 bases and J 6 bases; bases outside gene matches: 6. The CDR3 is 15 amino acids. Germline V gives CDR1 KGHSH, CDR2 LQKENI. Repertoires were generated with immunoSEQ multiplex PCR, while TCRdb's copy carries only in-frame clones and drops some. The sample contains 100,000 to 150,000 clones, around 80% of which appear only once. Sequenced material: peripheral blood. The chain joins TRBV18 to TRBJ1-2; 10 bases map to TRBD1. The sequence was obtained from a woman in her forties or fifties with acute or convalescent COVID-19. The CDR3 region is CASSPSGQGVDGYTF. The CDR3, as DNA: TGTGCCAGCTCACCATCCGGACAGGGGGTTGATGGCTACACCTTC.